These 19 T cell receptor beta chains share one sample of origin, sequenced in a study of long-term antiretroviral therapy in people with HIV. It was version v3.0 of the immunoSEQ assay that was run at survey level. Here immunoSEQ multiplex PCR was the method, and the copy in TCRdb shows in-frame clones only, minus some. The sample has tens of thousands of clones; roughly 87% are singletons. Sequences were derived from unsorted PBMCs, sampled 0.3 years after starting antiretroviral therapy. Receptors were obtained from a man aged 50-59 years with HIV.

The chain couples TRBV6-5 to TRBJ2-2; D is undetermined. CDR1 is MNHEY, CDR2 SVGAGI, per germline. This CDR3 has 14 residues. Trimming shortened V by 7 bases and J by 2 bases, and 11 bases separated the two germline ends. The CDR3 DNA follows: TGTGCCAGCATGCCGGAATCAAACACCGGGGAGCTGTTTTTT. Its translation is CASMPESNTGELFF.

The rearrangement joins TRBV28 to TRBJ2-5; 7 nucleotides align to TRBD1. Losses at the gene ends were 8 bases for V and 7 bases for J; bases not matched to a gene: 13. This CDR3 region has 14 residues. In germline, CDR1 is MDHEN, CDR2 SYDVKM. The CDR3 region is CASVRQGEMGTQYF. In nucleotides, the CDR3 is TGTGCCAGCGTTAGACAGGGTGAAATGGGGACCCAGTACTTC.

This sequence joins TRBV6-4 and TRBJ2-1, with D perhaps matching TRBD1 or TRBD2 (5 bases each). Germline lookup yields CDR1 MRHNA and CDR2 SNTAGT. The CDR3 consists of 14 residues. V gave up 0 bases and J gave up 10 bases, with 13 bases separating them. CDR3: CASSDSGEGGEQFF. CDR3 bases: TGTGCCAGCAGTGACTCAGGGGAAGGAGGAGAGCAGTTCTTC.

The table lists this clone with a count of one. J is TRBJ2-7 and V is TRBV19; D is perhaps TRBD2 (6 bases). The germline V gene encodes CDR1 LNHDA and CDR2 SQIVND (reference sequence). V was shortened by 5 bases and J by 0 bases, with 14 bases between the two germline ends. The CDR3 consists of 15 residues. The CDR3 here is CASSLGSGNSYEQYF. The CDR3 nucleotides are TGTGCCAGTAGTCTGGGTAGCGGAAACTCCTACGAGCAGTACTTC.

The chain combines TRBV7-2 with TRBJ2-7; 9 nucleotides line up with TRBD2. V lost 3 bases to trimming and J lost 4 bases; unmatched junction nucleotides: 10. The CDR3 consists of 16 residues. The germline gives CDR1 SGHTA, CDR2 FQGNSA. The CDR3 nucleotides read TGTGCCAGCAGCTTTCAAGCGGGGGGAGATTTTTACGAGCAGTACTTC. Translating gives CASSFQAGGDFYEQYF.

With respect to this clone: The junction shows a germline mismatch at one end, possibly a read error. This rearrangement joins TRBV7-7 to TRBJ2-2; D is unclear. Germline V lookup: CDR1 SSHAT, CDR2 FNYEAQ (reference sequence). The CDR3 runs to 13 residues. The CDR3 DNA reads TGTGCTAGCAGCCGCCGTGCCGAGGGGGAGCTGTTTTTT. It translates to CASSRRAEGELFF.

V is TRBV9 and J is TRBJ1-1, with 8 bases lining up with TRBD1. The V segment lost 0 bases and the J segment 6 bases; nucleotides outside the gene matches: 10. Germline V gene data show CDR1 as SGDLS and CDR2 as YYNGEE. This CDR3 has 16 residues. The CDR3 region has the DNA TGTGCCAGCAGCGTAGGGGGAGGCCCGGGACAGGCTGAAGCTTTCTTT. Encoded protein: CASSVGGGPGQAEAFF. Supplemented by reference TRBV9 and TRBJ1-1, the full variable domain reads DSGVTQTPKHLITATGQRVTLRCSPRSGDLSVYWYQQSLDQGLQFLIQYYNGEERAKGNILERFSAQQFPDLHSELNLSSLELGDSALYFCASSVGGGPGQAEAFFGQGTRLTVV.

V is TRBV11-2 and J is TRBJ1-2, with D unclear. Germline V gene lookup returns CDR1 SGHAT and CDR2 FQNNGV. The CDR3 covers 14 residues. Trimming cost V 5 bases and J 8 bases, with 18 bases left between them. The CDR3 loop reads CASSPPAGFRGYTF. The CDR3 DNA follows: TGTGCCAGCAGCCCCCCGGCCGGGTTCCGGGGCTACACCTTC. Together with reference TRBV11-2 and TRBJ1-2, the CDR3 gives the full variable domain: EAGVAQSPRYKIIEKRQSVAFWCNPISGHATLYWYQQILGQGPKLLIQFQNNGVVDDSQLPKDRFSAERLKGVDSTLKIQPAKLEDSAVYLCASSPPAGFRGYTFGSGTRLTVV.

The CDR3 is CASSLGLAGGGEETQYF. CDR3 in DNA: TGTGCCAGCAGCTTAGGACTAGCGGGAGGGGGGGAAGAGACCCAGTACTTC. This sequence joins TRBV7-2 and TRBJ2-5; TRBD2 matches 14 bases. This CDR3 is built from 17 residues. CDR1 is SGHTA and CDR2 is FQGNSA in the germline V gene. V dropped 1 base and J dropped 3; count of bases not matched to a gene: 4.

This clone occurred once. The chain uses TRBV29-1 and TRBJ1-2; 7 nucleotides line up with TRBD1. Germline loops: CDR1 SQVTM, CDR2 ANQGSEA. The CDR3 is 13 residues long. V gave up 4 bases and J gave up 0 bases; unmatched junction bases: 2. CDR3 region: CSVGDSSNYGYTF. DNA of the CDR3: TGCAGCGTTGGGGACAGTTCTAACTATGGCTACACCTTC.

The chain uses TRBV7-9 and TRBJ2-4; TRBD1 aligns across 7 bases. CDR3 length equals 15 residues. Germline lookup yields CDR1 SEHNR and CDR2 FQNEAQ (reference sequence). Unmatched junction bases numbered 3, after V lost 1 base and J lost 3 bases. The CDR3 DNA sequence: TGTGCCAGCAGCTTAGTCCCAGGGGGCAAAAACATTCAGTACTTC. Its protein product is CASSLVPGGKNIQYF.

The CDR3 here is CASRAGLAEYNEQFF. The CDR3 DNA is TGTGCCAGCAGGGCGGGACTAGCGGAATACAATGAGCAGTTCTTC. The chain couples TRBV6-6 to TRBJ2-1, with 11 positions matching TRBD2. The CDR3 contains 15 residues. Germline assignment: CDR1 MNHNY and CDR2 SVGAGI (reference sequence). Unmatched junction bases numbered 5, after V lost 6 bases and J lost 4 bases.

This clone occurred once. This CDR3 is CASSQGSGRAYNEQFF. CDR3 coding DNA: TGCGCCAGCAGCCAAGGGAGCGGGAGGGCCTACAATGAGCAGTTCTTC. V gene TRBV4-1 combines with J gene TRBJ2-1; 10 positions agree with TRBD2. The CDR3 extends over 16 amino acids. J was trimmed by 2 bases and V by 1 base; bases with no gene match: 2. The V gene's germline CDR1 is MGHRA and CDR2 YSYEKL.

This chain uses TRBV2 with TRBJ1-6, with D unresolved. Germline CDR1 is SNHLY and CDR2 is FYNNEI. This CDR3 spans 15 amino acids. V dropped 2 bases and J dropped 1 base, with 6 bases sitting between them. The CDR3 here is CASSERGSYNSPLHF. The CDR3 DNA sequence: TGTGCCAGCAGTGAACGGGGTTCCTATAATTCACCCCTCCACTTT.

The rearrangement joins TRBV29-1 to TRBJ2-7; no clear D gene. Trimming took 7 bases from V and 0 from J, leaving 13 bases between them. The germline gives CDR1 SQVTM, CDR2 ANQGSEA. The CDR3 sequence is 13 residues long. CDR3 in amino acids: CSASLRSSYEQYF. CDR3 nucleotide sequence: TGCAGCGCTAGTCTCCGTAGCTCCTACGAGCAGTACTTC.

The V and J genes are TRBV5-5 and TRBJ1-1; TRBD1 might be the D (5 bases). V gave up 0 bases and J gave up 0 bases, with 21 bases separating them. CDR1 SGHKS and CDR2 YYEKEE come from the germline V gene (reference sequence). The CDR3 is 19 residues long. The CDR3 coding sequence is TGTGCCAGCAGCTTGGACCGGGGGGGATTCAGGAGCATGAACACTGAAGCTTTCTTT. Residues: CASSLDRGGFRSMNTEAFF.

The rearrangement uses TRBV5-6 and TRBJ1-3; the D is unclear. Trimming pared 0 bases from V and 4 bases from J, leaving 5 bases between. CDR3 length equals 13 residues. Germline lookup yields CDR1 SGHDT and CDR2 YYEEEE. CDR3 sequence reads: CASSLGVGNTIYF. The CDR3 DNA is TGTGCCAGCAGCTTGGGGGTCGGAAACACCATATATTTT. Supplemented by reference TRBV5-6 and TRBJ1-3, the full variable domain reads DAGVTQSPTHLIKTRGQQVTLRCSPKSGHDTVSWYQQALGQGPQFIFQYYEEEERQRGNFPDRFSGHQFPNYSSELNVNALLLGDSALYLCASSLGVGNTIYFGEGSWLTVV.

The chain uses TRBV18 and TRBJ2-3; 13 bases match TRBD2. CDR1 KGHSH and CDR2 LQKENI come from the germline V gene. V was clipped by 2 bases and J by 6 bases; unmatched bases: 14. CDR3 length: 19 residues. CDR3 region: CASSPSTSGGTPFFDTQYF. CDR3 DNA: TGTGCCAGCTCACCATCGACTAGCGGGGGGACCCCTTTCTTTGATACGCAGTATTTT.

This clone has only one observation. V usage is TRBV6-1 and J usage is TRBJ2-1; 7 bases line up with TRBD2. Trimming cost V 4 bases and J 8 bases; bases outside gene matches: 14. The germline V gene encodes CDR1 MNHNS and CDR2 SASEGT. CDR3 size: 16 residues. The CDR3 protein is CASSVGGYEAGDEQFF. CDR3 DNA sequence: TGTGCCAGCAGTGTAGGAGGGTACGAGGCGGGGGATGAGCAGTTCTTC.